A single sample gave rise to the 19 T cell receptor beta chains below, sequenced in a study of beta chain features in type 1 diabetes. The sequenced template was cDNA made from the entire isolated RNA. Some clones are missing from TCRdb's copy, which holds only in-frame ones; the method was immunoSEQ multiplex PCR. The sample lists about 900,000 clones, roughly a sixth occurring once. Sequences were obtained from naive CD4+ T cells from blood. These receptors came from a woman under 30 in good health.

The chain recombines TRBV7-9 with TRBJ1-2; TRBD1 is a possible D gene (5 bases). The CDR3 has 13 amino acids. V was shortened by 2 bases and J by 7 bases, with 11 bases between the two germline ends. CDR1 is SEHNR, CDR2 FQNEAQ, per germline (reference sequence). DNA of the CDR3: TGTGCCAGCAGCTTACGGGGGAAGGGTGGCTACACCTTC. As protein: CASSLRGKGGYTF.

This clone was seen a handful of times. This chain links TRBV29-1 with TRBJ2-7; TRBD2 matches at 16 bases. Germline V gene data show CDR1 as SQVTM and CDR2 as ANQGSEA. V was pared by 6 bases and J by 9 bases, with 11 bases of the junction left unmatched. CDR3 length: 15 amino acids. CDR3 in DNA: TGCAGCGTGGCCGGGACTAGCGGGAGGGCCAACTGGCAGTACTTC. It translates to CSVAGTSGRANWQYF.

The V gene is TRBV2, the J gene TRBJ2-4; no reliable D call. The CDR3 totals 19 residues. V was trimmed by 1 base and J by 2 bases, leaving 21 bases between them. Germline V lookup: CDR1 SNHLY, CDR2 FYNNEI. CDR3 nucleotides: TGTGCCAGCAGTGAAGGTTTCGTTCCTAGGGTCGATTCCAAAAACATTCAGTACTTC. It codes for CASSEGFVPRVDSKNIQYF.

J is TRBJ1-1 and V is TRBV6-5, with D tentatively TRBD1 (6 bases). V was cut by 8 bases and J by 4 bases, with 17 bases left in between. Germline values: CDR1 MNHEY, CDR2 SVGAGI. The length of the CDR3 is 14 residues. The CDR3: CASGGQPGGTEAFF. In DNA, the CDR3 is TGTGCCAGCGGAGGACAGCCGGGCGGCACTGAAGCTTTCTTT.

This clone was seen only a few times. This chain uses TRBV6-5 with TRBJ2-7; 8 bases line up with TRBD2. Germline V gene data show CDR1 as MNHEY and CDR2 as SVGAGI. Trimming at V came to 7 bases and at J to 4 bases, leaving 9 bases not matched to a gene. This CDR3 is built from 14 residues. Here the CDR3 reads CASTRGGYPYEQYF. The CDR3 DNA sequence: TGTGCCAGCACCCGGGGGGGGTACCCTTACGAGCAGTACTTC.

This clone was detected only a few times. The V gene is TRBV6-7, the J gene TRBJ2-7; a possible D gene is TRBD1 (5 bases). TRBV6-7 is an ORF for which the function is uncertain. The CDR3 is made up of 15 amino acids. V gave up 7 bases and J gave up 0 bases, with 16 bases separating them. The CDR3 coding sequence is TGTGCCAGCACTCCCGATACAGGCTTCTCCTACGAGCAGTACTTC. Translating it yields CASTPDTGFSYEQYF.

This clone was detected a few times. This chain uses TRBV2 with TRBJ2-5; possible D gene TRBD2, 6 bases. Trimming took 6 bases from V and 5 from J, leaving 22 bases between them. This CDR3 is 16 amino acids long. The germline gives CDR1 SNHLY, CDR2 FYNNEI. The CDR3 sequence: CASSDGGSGGGETQYF. For the CDR3, the DNA is TGTGCCAGCAGCGACGGGGGTAGCGGAGGCGGGGAGACCCAGTACTTC.

This clone was seen more than once but under ten times. The V gene is TRBV29-1, the J gene TRBJ2-1, with 12 bases that match TRBD2. The germline CDR1 and CDR2 sequences are SQVTM and ANQGSEA. This CDR3 is 16 amino acids long. V trimming: 3 bases; J trimming: 3 bases; junction bases outside the gene matches: 6. The CDR3 reads CSVDRSSGRGYNEQFF. Here the CDR3 DNA reads TGCAGCGTTGACAGGTCTAGCGGGAGGGGCTACAATGAGCAGTTCTTC.

CDR3 sequence: CASSFSRKNTGELFF. CDR3 coding DNA: TGTGCCAGCAGCTTCTCCAGGAAAAACACCGGGGAGCTGTTTTTT. The chain employs TRBV7-8 and TRBJ2-2; no reliable D call. Looked up from germline, CDR1 is SGHVS and CDR2 is FQNEAQ. There are 15 residues in the CDR3. Trimming shortened V by 3 bases and J by 2 bases, and 10 bases separated the two germline ends. The complete variable domain, with remaining parts taken from reference TRBV7-8 and TRBJ2-2, reads GAGVSQSPRYKVAKRGQDVALRCDPISGHVSLFWYQQALGQGPEFLTYFQNEAQLDKSGLPSDRFFAERPEGSVSTLKIQRTQQEDSAVYLCASSFSRKNTGELFFGEGSRLTVL.

This chain uses TRBV28 with TRBJ2-2; 10 positions match TRBD2. Germline-derived CDR1 and CDR2 are MDHEN and SYDVKM. The CDR3 has 15 amino acids. Trimming took 8 bases from V and 7 from J; bases not matched to a gene: 10. CDR3 nucleotide sequence: TGTGCCAGCGGTACTAGCGGGATCGTTCGCGGGGAGCTGTTTTTT. Translation gives CASGTSGIVRGELFF.

The chain joins TRBV9 to TRBJ2-6; 12 nucleotides align to TRBD2. With 0 bases clipped from V and 4 bases from J, the junction kept 8 bases outside the gene matches. The CDR3 is 19 residues long. From germline, CDR1 is SGDLS and CDR2 YYNGEE. The CDR3 coding sequence is TGTGCCAGCAGCGTAGCTAGCGGGAGGGCCGGGCCCGGGGCCAACGTCCTGACTTTC. It codes for CASSVASGRAGPGANVLTF. Based on the CDR3 plus reference TRBV9 and TRBJ2-6, the full variable domain is DSGVTQTPKHLITATGQRVTLRCSPRSGDLSVYWYQQSLDQGLQFLIQYYNGEERAKGNILERFSAQQFPDLHSELNLSSLELGDSALYFCASSVASGRAGPGANVLTFGAGSRLTVL.

This clone turned up a few times. V usage is TRBV10-3 and J usage is TRBJ2-7; D remains ambiguous. Per germline, CDR1 ENHRY and CDR2 SYGVKD. Trimming left V 7 bases short and J 7 bases short, with 17 bases between. The CDR3 is made up of 13 amino acids. The CDR3 region has the DNA TGTGCCATCACCGCGACCGTCGGATATGAGCAGTACTTC. Its protein product is CAITATVGYEQYF.

As concerns this clone: The same CDR3 can be traced to other DNA sequences in this sample. The chain links TRBV7-2 to TRBJ2-5; D gene uncertain. Germline V gives CDR1 SGHTA, CDR2 FQGNSA. The CDR3 has 12 residues. The V end lost 5 bases, the J end lost 1 base, and 5 bases lay between the germline ends. Here the CDR3 reads CASSPLQETQYF. The CDR3 coding sequence is TGTGCCAGCAGCCCACTCCAAGAGACCCAGTACTTC.

This clone was seen more than once but under ten times. The junction departs from the called germline gene at one end, perhaps through a read error. This chain uses TRBV6-5 with TRBJ2-1, with D possibly matching TRBD1 (6 bases). Germline values: CDR1 MNHEY, CDR2 SVGAGI. The CDR3 consists of 12 residues. CDR3 loop: CASSQRGGNKLF. The CDR3 region has the DNA TGTGCCAGCAGTCAACGAGGGGGTAATAAGCTCTTC.

This clone was found a few times. The chain couples TRBV7-9 to TRBJ2-6; D gene unclear. CDR3 length: 16 residues. The V gene's germline CDR1 is SEHNR and CDR2 FQNEAQ (reference sequence). The V gene lost 1 base and the J gene lost 0 bases, with 7 bases spanning the gap. CDR3 in amino acids: CASSLGRFSGANVLTF. The CDR3 DNA sequence: TGTGCCAGCAGCTTAGGACGTTTCTCTGGGGCCAACGTCCTGACTTTC.

The V gene is TRBV6-6, the J gene TRBJ2-3, with D unresolved. The CDR3 loop spans 14 amino acids. The V gene lost 2 bases and the J gene lost 5 bases, with 11 bases spanning the gap. CDR1 MNHNY and CDR2 SVGAGI come from the germline V gene (reference sequence). In DNA form, the CDR3 reads TGTGCCAGCAGTTACGGCGGCCGCTTAGATACGCAGTATTTT. This translates into CASSYGGRLDTQYF.

In its sample, this clone was seen a few times. The chain joins TRBV4-3 to TRBJ2-5; a possible D gene is TRBD1 (6 bases). The J call may not be correct, given that the DNA end is closer to TRBJ2-7. From germline, CDR1 is LGHNA and CDR2 YSLEER. The CDR3 is 14 amino acids. This chain's CDR3 is CASSQDPRGGEQYF. CDR3 coding DNA: TGCGCCAGCAGCCAAGACCCTCGAGGGGGCGAGCAGTACTTC.

This clone was recorded a few times. The chain combines TRBV10-2 with TRBJ2-5; 8 bases agree with TRBD1. V lost 2 bases to trimming and J lost 3 bases; unmatched junction nucleotides: 8. The CDR3 extends over 16 amino acids. Looked up from germline, CDR1 is WSHSY and CDR2 is SAAADI. The CDR3 is CASSEPGQDLKETQYF. The DNA for the CDR3 is TGCGCCAGCAGTGAGCCGGGACAGGACCTAAAAGAGACCCAGTACTTC.

The chain joins TRBV28 to TRBJ1-2, with unresolved D. Germline CDR1 MDHEN, CDR2 SYDVKM. V lost 2 bases and J lost 7, with 14 bases in between. The length of the CDR3 is 14 residues. CDR3 region: CASSLPASLTGYTF. CDR3 nucleotide sequence: TGTGCCAGCAGTTTACCCGCCAGCCTGACTGGCTACACCTTC.